A selection of T cell receptor beta chains follows, all from one sample in a study of CD8+CD57+ T cells in acquired aplastic anemia. From the reads, TCRdb called clonotypes with MiXCR, one entry per CDR3 protein. The repertoire holds about 200,000 distinct CDR3 sequences, with about 60% as singletons. Sequencing was performed on sorted CD4+, CD8+, or CD8+CD57+ T cells (not recorded which) from PBMCs. All receptors come from a human donor with aplastic anemia. The CDR3 runs from the conserved cysteine through the conserved F or W. Each record gives: J gene, V gene, CDR3 protein.

TRBJ2-7 TRBV6-6 CASREQGWGTYEQYF
TRBJ1-2 TRBV20-1 CSASFTYGGYTF
TRBJ2-7 TRBV5-1 CASSLDGSVYEQYF
TRBJ2-5 TRBV19 CASNTGGQNF
TRBJ2-5 TRBV14 CASSPAGLQETQYF
TRBJ2-7 TRBV20-1 CSAKNGSTYEQYF
TRBJ1-3 TRBV20-1 CSARAPFTGNTIYF
TRBJ2-5 TRBV7-9 CASSQAGGIGETQYF
TRBJ1-2 TRBV10-3 CAISESTGMGVDYGYTF
TRBJ1-1 TRBV24-1 CATRPGQGARGDTEAFF
TRBJ2-7 TRBV12-3/TRBV12-4 CASSEAGGTGTYEQYF
TRBJ2-1 TRBV24-1 CATSDKIAGAYNEQFF
TRBJ2-3 TRBV24-1 CATSDPQGPSTDTQYF
TRBJ1-1 TRBV20-1 CSAIGGGGAFF
TRBJ2-7 TRBV29-1 CSVALGQGWYEQYF
TRBJ1-5 TRBV20-1 CSARGGGDNQPQHF
TRBJ2-1 TRBV7-9 CASSPRGGNEQFF
TRBJ1-3 TRBV3-1 CASSPPRVGRGSGNTIYF
TRBJ1-1 TRBV4-1 CASSYTGTTLLF
TRBJ1-5 TRBV24-1 CATSDQDYNQPQHF
TRBJ1-5 TRBV5-1 CASSLTGVQGNQPQHF
TRBJ2-7 TRBV5-1 CASSLEPGQTYEQYF
TRBJ2-5 TRBV5-4 CASSVAWGPQETQYF
TRBJ2-5 TRBV7-2 CASSLGTSGGEETQYF
TRBJ2-3 TRBV10-3 CAIRDGQGGDTQYF
TRBJ2-1 TRBV10-2 CASSEVGGEQFF
TRBJ2-7 TRBV20-1 CSASREDPYEQYF
TRBJ2-1 TRBV2 CASSEQGPNEQFF
TRBJ2-2 TRBV9 CASSPYREQFPGELFF
TRBJ2-7 TRBV9 CASSVGQSSYEQYF
TRBJ2-5 TRBV7-2 CASSLVIGCETQYF
TRBJ2-1 TRBV7-2 CASSPRLKVGYNEQFF
TRBJ2-3 TRBV24-1 CATRAEVTDTQYF
TRBJ2-7 TRBV4-3 CASSQDWTSGGLDEQYF
TRBJ2-1 TRBV24-1 CATSEGDRGLKRSYNEQFF
TRBJ1-1 TRBV7-9 CASSSPGQGVTEAFF
TRBJ1-1 TRBV20-1 CSAFKTGGTEAFF
TRBJ2-1 TRBV29-1 CSVEGLAGVGYGNEQFF